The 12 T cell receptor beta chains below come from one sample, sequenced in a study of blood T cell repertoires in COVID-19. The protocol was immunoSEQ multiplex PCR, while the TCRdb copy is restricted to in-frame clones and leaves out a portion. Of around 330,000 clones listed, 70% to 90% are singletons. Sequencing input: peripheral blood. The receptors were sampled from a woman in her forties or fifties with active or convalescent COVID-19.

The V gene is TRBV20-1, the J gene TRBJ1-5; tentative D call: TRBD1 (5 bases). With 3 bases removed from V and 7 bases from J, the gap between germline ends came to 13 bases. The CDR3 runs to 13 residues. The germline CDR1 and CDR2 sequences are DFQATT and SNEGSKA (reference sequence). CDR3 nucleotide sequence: TGCAGTGCTAGTCGGGGGGTGGGACAGCCCCAGCATTTT. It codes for CSASRGVGQPQHF.

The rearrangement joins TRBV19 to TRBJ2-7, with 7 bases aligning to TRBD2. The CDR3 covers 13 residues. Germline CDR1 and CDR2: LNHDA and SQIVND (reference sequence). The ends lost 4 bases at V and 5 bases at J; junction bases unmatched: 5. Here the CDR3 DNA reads TGTGCCAGTAGTAGCGGGAGAGTCGACGAGCAGTACTTC. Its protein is CASSSGRVDEQYF. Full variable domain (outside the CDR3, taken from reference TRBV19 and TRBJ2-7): DGGITQSPKYLFRKEGQNVTLSCEQNLNHDAMYWYRQDPGQGLRLIYYSQIVNDFQKGDIAEGYSVSREKKESFPLTVTSAQKNPTAFYLCASSSGRVDEQYFGPGTRLTVT.

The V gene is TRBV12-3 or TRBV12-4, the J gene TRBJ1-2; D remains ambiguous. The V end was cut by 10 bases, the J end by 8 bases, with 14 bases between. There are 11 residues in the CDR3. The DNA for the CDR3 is TGTGCCATCCGTAGATCGGGAGGCTACACCTTC. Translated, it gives CAIRRSGGYTF.

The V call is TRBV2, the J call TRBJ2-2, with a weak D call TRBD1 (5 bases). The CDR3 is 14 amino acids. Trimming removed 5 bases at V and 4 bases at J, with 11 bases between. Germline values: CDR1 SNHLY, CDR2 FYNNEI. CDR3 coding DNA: TGTGCCAGCAGTCCCCAGGGCCCCACCGGGGAGCTGTTTTTT. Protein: CASSPQGPTGELFF.

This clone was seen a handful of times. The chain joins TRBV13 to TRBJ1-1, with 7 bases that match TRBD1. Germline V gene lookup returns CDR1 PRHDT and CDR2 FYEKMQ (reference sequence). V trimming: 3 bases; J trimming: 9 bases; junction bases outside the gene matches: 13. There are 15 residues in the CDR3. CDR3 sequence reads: CASSLGGQTGLQAFF. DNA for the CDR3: TGTGCCAGCAGCTTGGGGGGACAGACTGGTCTTCAAGCTTTCTTT.

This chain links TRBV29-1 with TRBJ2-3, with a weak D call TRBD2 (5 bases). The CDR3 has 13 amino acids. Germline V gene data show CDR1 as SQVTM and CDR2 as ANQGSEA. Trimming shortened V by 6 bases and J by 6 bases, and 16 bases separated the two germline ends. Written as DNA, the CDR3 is TGCAGCGTCCCAAGCGGCCGCTGGGATACGCAGTATTTT. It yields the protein CSVPSGRWDTQYF.

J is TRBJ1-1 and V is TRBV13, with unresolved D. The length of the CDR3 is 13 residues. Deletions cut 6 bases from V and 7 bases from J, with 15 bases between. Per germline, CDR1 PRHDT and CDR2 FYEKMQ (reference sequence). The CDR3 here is CASSLAGSDEAFF. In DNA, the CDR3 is TGTGCCAGCAGTCTCGCGGGCTCTGATGAAGCTTTCTTT.

In DNA, the CDR3 is TGTGCCAGCAGCGTTGGACTAGCGGGGGGTTACAATGAGCAGTTCTTC. It yields the protein CASSVGLAGGYNEQFF. The chain uses TRBV9 and TRBJ2-1; TRBD2 agrees at 14 bases. The CDR3 has 16 residues. Germline V lookup: CDR1 SGDLS, CDR2 YYNGEE. J was trimmed by 4 bases and V by 2 bases; bases with no gene match: 2.

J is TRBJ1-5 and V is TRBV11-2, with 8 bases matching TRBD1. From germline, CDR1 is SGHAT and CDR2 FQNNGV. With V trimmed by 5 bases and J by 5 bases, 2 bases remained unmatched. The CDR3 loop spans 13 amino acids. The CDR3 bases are TGTGCCAGCAGCCAGGACAGGGATCAGCCCCAGCATTTT. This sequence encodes CASSQDRDQPQHF.

CDR3 in amino acids: CASSLGLADQETQYF. CDR3 DNA: TGTGCCAGCAGCTTAGGACTAGCGGATCAAGAGACCCAGTACTTC. V usage is TRBV5-6 and J usage is TRBJ2-5; 10 bases are a match to TRBD2. J was trimmed by 2 bases and V by 2 bases; bases with no gene match: 3. Germline loops: CDR1 SGHDT, CDR2 YYEEEE. The CDR3 extends over 15 amino acids.

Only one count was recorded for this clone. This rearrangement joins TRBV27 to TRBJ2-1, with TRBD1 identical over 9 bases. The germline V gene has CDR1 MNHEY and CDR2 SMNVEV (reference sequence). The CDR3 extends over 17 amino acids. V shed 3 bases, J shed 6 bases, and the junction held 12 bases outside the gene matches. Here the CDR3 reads CASSFDGSRTGVNEQFF. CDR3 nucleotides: TGTGCCAGCAGTTTCGATGGTTCTAGGACAGGGGTCAATGAGCAGTTCTTC.

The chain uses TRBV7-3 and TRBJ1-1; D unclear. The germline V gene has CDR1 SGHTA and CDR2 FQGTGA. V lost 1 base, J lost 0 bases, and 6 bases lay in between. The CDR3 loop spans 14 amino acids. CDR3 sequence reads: CASSLNSLNTEAFF. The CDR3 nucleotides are TGTGCCAGCAGCTTAAATAGCTTGAACACTGAAGCTTTCTTT.